Following are 17 T cell receptor beta chains from one sample sequenced in a study of T-cell reconstitution after alpha-beta-depleted transplantation in children. The TCRbeta library was prepared with unique molecular identifiers. TCRdb itself ran the PCR reads through MiXCR, one entry per CDR3 protein. The sample shows 250,000 to 350,000 distinct CDR3 sequences, almost 10% of them seen only once. The specimen comprised PBMCs from the stem cell graft donor, sampled from the stem cell graft. The receptors were sampled from a human donor who donated a stem cell graft to a child with SCID.

The V call is TRBV18, the J call TRBJ1-5; 7 bases align to TRBD1. The length of the CDR3 is 16 residues. V trimming: 6 bases; J trimming: 1 base; junction bases outside the gene matches: 9. Germline V gene sequence: CDR1 KGHSH, CDR2 LQKENI. Written as DNA, the CDR3 is TGTGCCAGCTCCCAAGGTCCGGGACAGAGCAATCAGCCCCAGCATTTT. Protein product: CASSQGPGQSNQPQHF.

This clonotype was counted once. The chain combines TRBV12-3 or TRBV12-4 with TRBJ2-1; 8 bases are a match to TRBD2. The ends lost 4 bases at V and 7 bases at J; junction bases unmatched: 6. The CDR3 length is 14 residues. The CDR3 is CASSSRTSWNEQFF. For the CDR3, the DNA is TGTGCCAGCAGTTCCCGGACTAGCTGGAATGAGCAGTTCTTC.

This clonotype turned up a few times. The V gene is TRBV20-1, the J gene TRBJ1-5; D call uncertain. The CDR3 loop spans 14 amino acids. The germline V gene encodes CDR1 DFQATT and CDR2 SNEGSKA (reference sequence). Trimming removed 0 bases from V and 5 bases from J, with 11 bases in between. The CDR3 sequence: CSARDNRNYQPQHF. The CDR3 DNA reads as TGCAGTGCTAGAGATAACCGAAACTATCAGCCCCAGCATTTT.

The chain is built from TRBV5-1 and TRBJ2-7, with TRBD1 matching 8 bases. Looked up from germline, CDR1 is SGHRS and CDR2 is YFSETQ. The CDR3 has 14 residues. J gave up 6 bases and V 4 bases, and 9 bases lay outside the gene matches. The CDR3 DNA is TGCGCCAGCAGCCCCTCCGCAACAGGGGGCGAGCAGTACTTC. This codes for CASSPSATGGEQYF.

This rearrangement joins TRBV29-1 to TRBJ1-2; the match to TRBD1 covers 8 bases. This CDR3 comprises 12 residues. V shed 7 bases, J shed 6 bases, and the junction held 7 bases outside the gene matches. Germline V CDR1 and CDR2: SQVTM, ANQGSEA. The CDR3, as DNA: TGCAGCGCCAACAGGGGGGAGGATGGCTACACCTTC. Its protein product is CSANRGEDGYTF.

This clonotype was recorded a few times. V gene TRBV6-5 combines with J gene TRBJ2-7, with D unresolved. V shed 1 base and J shed 6 bases, with 19 bases lying between them. The CDR3 is 16 residues long. CDR1 is MNHEY and CDR2 is SVGAGI in the germline V gene. The CDR3 coding sequence is TGTGCCAGCAGTTACTTTATAGGCTCAAGCCCGGGCGAGCAGTACTTC. As protein: CASSYFIGSSPGEQYF.

The rearrangement uses TRBV9 and TRBJ1-1, with D tentatively TRBD1 (6 bases). Germline V gene data show CDR1 as SGDLS and CDR2 as YYNGEE. This CDR3 comprises 14 residues. Trimming cost V 0 bases and J 6 bases, with 12 bases left between them. The CDR3 region is CASSVAWTAPEAFF. CDR3 coding DNA: TGTGCCAGCAGCGTAGCTTGGACAGCCCCTGAAGCTTTCTTT.

The chain carries TRBV7-9 and TRBJ2-1; 10 bases match TRBD1. Germline V gene data show CDR1 as SEHNR and CDR2 as FQNEAQ (reference sequence). J gave up 5 bases and V 8 bases, and 9 bases lay outside the gene matches. This CDR3 has 15 residues. CDR3 loop: CASGDRTGGDNEQFF. The CDR3 DNA is TGTGCCAGCGGCGACAGGACAGGGGGGGACAATGAGCAGTTCTTC. Full variable domain (missing parts from reference TRBV7-9 and TRBJ2-1): DTGVSQNPRHKITKRGQNVTFRCDPISEHNRLYWYRQTLGQGPEFLTYFQNEAQLEKSRLLSDRFSAERPKGSFSTLEIQRTEQGDSAMYLCASGDRTGGDNEQFFGPGTRLTVL.

This clonotype was seen a few times. The rearrangement links TRBV10-1 to TRBJ2-3, with TRBD2 as a possible D gene (7 bases). V lost 2 bases to trimming and J lost 5 bases, with 14 bases between them. Germline assignment: CDR1 WNHNN and CDR2 SYGVQD (reference sequence). The CDR3 has 15 amino acids. CDR3 in DNA: TGCGCCAGCAGTGAGGGGGGGGCCTTCGAAGATACGCAGTATTTT. This codes for CASSEGGAFEDTQYF.

This clonotype appeared a few times. The chain has TRBV4-2 and TRBJ2-6; no clear D gene. This CDR3 spans 15 amino acids. The V gene lost 2 bases and the J gene lost 0 bases, with 5 bases spanning the gap. Germline CDR1 and CDR2: LGHNA and YNFKEQ. This CDR3 reads CASSQSDSGANVLTF. For the CDR3, the DNA is TGTGCCAGCAGCCAATCGGACTCTGGGGCCAACGTCCTGACTTTC.

The rearrangement joins TRBV5-1 to TRBJ2-6; no firm D call. V gave up 1 base and J gave up 3 bases, with 8 bases separating them. Germline V lookup: CDR1 SGHRS, CDR2 YFSETQ. The CDR3 totals 15 residues. The CDR3 bases are TGCGCCAGCAGCTTGCAGACGAATGGGGCCAACGTCCTGACTTTC. This translates into CASSLQTNGANVLTF.

This clonotype was detected a few times. This chain connects TRBV20-1 to TRBJ2-3; D call uncertain. Looked up from germline, CDR1 is DFQATT and CDR2 is SNEGSKA (reference sequence). Trimming cost V 2 bases and J 9 bases, with 24 bases left between them. The CDR3 loop spans 16 amino acids. CDR3: CSARPFTGPPGGTQYF. DNA for the CDR3: TGCAGTGCTAGACCCTTTACTGGGCCCCCTGGTGGGACGCAGTATTTT.

On this clonotype: A much larger clone lies one base from this, so it may be a read error. The gene calls are TRBV7-9 and TRBJ2-2; no firm D call. The CDR3 loop spans 15 amino acids. CDR1 SEHNR and CDR2 FQNEAQ come from the germline V gene (reference sequence). The CDR3 loop reads CASSSPGPSTWELFF. DNA of the CDR3: TGTGCCAGCAGCAGTCCCGGGCCTTCCACCTGGGAGCTGTTTTTT.

V gene TRBV7-7 combines with J gene TRBJ2-5; the match to TRBD1 covers 12 bases. CDR3 size: 17 residues. Losses at the gene ends were 4 bases for V and 4 bases for J; bases not matched to a gene: 10. Germline loops: CDR1 SSHAT, CDR2 FNYEAQ (reference sequence). In DNA form, the CDR3 reads TGTGCCAGCAGCTCCGGAGCGGGACAGGGGGCTTCAGAGACCCAGTACTTC. Encoded protein: CASSSGAGQGASETQYF.

Note on this clonotype: Relative to the germline gene, one junction end is altered; a read error may explain this. The V gene is TRBV7-9, the J gene TRBJ1-1; D is ambiguous. CDR1 and CDR2 (germline): SEHNR, FQNEAQ (reference sequence). There are 13 residues in the CDR3. CDR3: CTSSFDKNTEAFF. The CDR3 nucleotides read TGTACCAGCAGCTTTGACAAGAACACTGAAGCTTTCTTT.

This clonotype has a handful of counts. The V call is TRBV7-9, the J call TRBJ2-1; D may be TRBD2 (6 bases). The V gene's germline CDR1 is SEHNR and CDR2 FQNEAQ (reference sequence). With 4 bases removed from V and 4 bases from J, the gap between germline ends came to 14 bases. The CDR3 contains 15 residues. The CDR3 sequence: CASSSTSWGYNEQFF. The CDR3 DNA sequence: TGTGCCAGCAGCTCAACTAGCTGGGGATACAATGAGCAGTTCTTC.

This clonotype was counted only a few times. J is TRBJ2-3 and V is TRBV11-2; D gene unclear. The CDR3 runs to 14 residues. Germline loops: CDR1 SGHAT, CDR2 FQNNGV. Trimming removed 1 base at V and 1 base at J, with 6 bases between. In nucleotides, the CDR3 is TGTGCCAGCAGCTTAGCGTATGGCACAGATACGCAGTATTTT. Translation gives CASSLAYGTDTQYF.